This is a list of T cell receptor beta chains from one sample in a study of shared clonotypes between healthy human individuals. Here immunoSEQ multiplex PCR was the method, and the copy in TCRdb shows in-frame clones only, minus some. The repertoire has about 2.2 million clones, about 94% of them found once; the top ten carry approximately 1.7%. Sequences were obtained from naive CD8+ T cells from PBMCs. These receptors were obtained from a man between 18 and 29 years old in good health. Some clones in this sample may be carry-over from other donors' samples. Each CDR3 is given without its conserved first and last residue. Fields, in order: J gene, V gene, CDR3 protein.

TRBJ1-1 TRBV25-1 ASSPDEEAF
TRBJ1-5 TRBV28 ASSFHDGWREQPQH
TRBJ1-2 TRBV7-9 AINGFPGGYT
TRBJ2-7 TRBV28 ASSFDSGLGGGTSSYEQY
TRBJ2-7 TRBV7-2 ASSFWGWGGTYEQY
TRBJ2-1 TRBV28 ASRKGQIINEQF
TRBJ2-7 TRBV4-3 ASSHSLAGGYEQY
TRBJ2-1 TRBV9 ASSVTDGGEQF
TRBJ2-5 TRBV2 ASSELRLAGQETQY
TRBJ2-1 TRBV7-2 ASSPGLAGVEQF
TRBJ2-1 TRBV9 ASSREPGLWYNEQF
TRBJ2-7 TRBV7-9 ASSTQLAGGPYEQY
TRBJ1-5 TRBV28 ASSLLGLRSNQPQH
TRBJ2-1 TRBV14 ASSQEELRGLTSGRIVSGEQF
TRBJ1-2 TRBV19 ASSIRGNYGYT
TRBJ2-7 TRBV10-2 ASIDQGQGDEQY
TRBJ2-7 TRBV5-1 ASRSELVSSYEQY
TRBJ1-5 TRBV29-1 GVDGGAGQPQH
TRBJ2-1 TRBV4-1 ASSQVASPKVGEQF
TRBJ1-4 TRBV7-9 ASSPKGQGAEKLF
TRBJ2-1 TRBV27 ASSWRGYNEQF
TRBJ1-2 TRBV28 ASSLYRVLNYGYT
TRBJ2-5 TRBV6-5 ASSWGQGWETQY
TRBJ1-2 TRBV7-3 ASSFGTGFGYT
TRBJ1-1 TRBV11-1 ASSTQEKEDTEAF
TRBJ2-1 TRBV11-2 ASSLVRGRFYNEQF
TRBJ2-1 TRBV27 ASSFGPSSYNEQF
TRBJ2-7 TRBV29-1 SVVDGPLYEQY
TRBJ1-2 TRBV6-5 ASSYFRNYGYT
TRBJ2-1 TRBV10-3 AISESLAGERYEQF
TRBJ2-3 TRBV19 ATTVPDRGPHTQY
TRBJ2-1 TRBV27 ASSPSWSLGEQF
TRBJ2-7 TRBV7-3 ASSLFNGPSYEQY
TRBJ2-3 TRBV2 ASSDAGGPGTQY
TRBJ2-2 TRBV30 AWSLGISGELF
TRBJ1-1 TRBV29-1 SAVRDLNTEAF
TRBJ1-2 TRBV19 ASSPGTGNYGYT
TRBJ2-1 TRBV6-1 ASKAGGYNEQF
TRBJ1-4 TRBV28 ASSTVATNEKLF
TRBJ2-7 TRBV10-1 ASSAGGEHYEQY
TRBJ2-1 TRBV11-2 ASSLAGNSYNEQF
TRBJ2-7 TRBV27 ASSPGGEQY
TRBJ2-7 TRBV5-1 ASRGLAGHYEQY
TRBJ1-4 TRBV19 ASTHLQWDPLRTNEKLF
TRBJ1-1 TRBV27 ASSQETGMVTEAF
TRBJ2-7 TRBV5-1 ASSGGRHEQY
TRBJ2-7 TRBV11-2 ASSFPGTSGTNEQY
TRBJ1-1 TRBV5-6 ATQTGRTEAF
TRBJ2-5 TRBV10-2 ASSESSGRWRETQY
TRBJ1-3 TRBV15 ATTSTGDGNTIY